This T cell receptor beta chain is from a study of blood T cell repertoires in COVID-19 (dated by TCRdb to about 2020). Background on the whole study: The collaborator samples originated in the United States, Italy and Spain and spanned the acute and convalescent phases of COVID-19. Deeply sampled blood TCRbeta repertoires from subjects exposed to, actively infected with, or recovered from COVID-19 were included in the dataset. Sample metadata almost always included a de-identified subject ID, COVID-19 status, age in years and sex. The repertoires were released in a freely available public database meant as a resource for research on the immune response to SARS-CoV-2. The samples were drawn from the first 160 participants of the ongoing ImmuneRACE study and from over a thousand subjects provided by 6 global collaborators. The material from the prospective study consisted of cDNA or gDNA derived from T cells, B-cell-depleted T cells, or PBMCs. Where available, HLA class I and class II types were obtained from metadata supplied by the sample provider rather than from assay-based typing. Points the paper makes about the study in general: The quantity of clinical and demographic metadata differed by source and by participant and was supplied without curation.

At one collaborating source in Seattle, patients were enrolled during active infection and were followed longitudinally through the course of disease. Whole blood was collected in K2EDTA tubes by collaborating institutions according to the institutions' own protocols. For TCRbeta analysis, collaborator samples were shipped as frozen whole blood, as isolated PBMCs, or as DNA extracted from either sample type. This clone was seen once. Its specific antigen is unknown. Base qualities are not at hand, and no much larger clone is one base apart. TCRbeta CDR3 regions were amplified from genomic DNA by means of the immunoSEQ Assay, a bias-controlled multiplex PCR. As for the original processing: Nucleated cell counts per sample were estimated from amplification of reference gene primers within the assay. To quantify the absolute abundance of each unique TCRbeta CDR3 rearrangement, sequence reads were collapsed and filtered. For each sample, productive Simpson clonality was calculated as the square root of Simpson's diversity index over productive rearrangements. TCRdb mirrors the immuneACCESS table, restricted to in-frame sequences. Some clones are absent from its copies; in checked studies, under half trace to an unresolved V gene, and the reason for the others is unknown. Clonal size and the V and J genes are those of that table, whereas D and trimming came from the DNA. The sample table contains 100,000 to 150,000 clones; only one count was recorded for roughly 80% of them. Of the sample, approximately 5.9% is held by the ten largest clones.

CDR1 and CDR2 (MDHEN, SYDVKM) derive from the germline V gene. Trimming removed 5 bases from V and 6 bases from J, leaving 16 bases between the germline ends. CDR3 length: 14 amino acids, cysteine to phenylalanine. Only CDR3 DNA remains: 42 bases, in frame from the first base. Sequences were obtained from peripheral blood. The sequence was collected from a man aged 80 or over with COVID-19, enrolled during active disease. The chain uses TRBV28 and TRBJ1-2; there is no confident call for the D gene. The nucleotides are TGTGCCAGCAGTCCGTGGGCTCTGACGGATGGCTACACCTTC. It specifies CASSPWALTDGYTF.